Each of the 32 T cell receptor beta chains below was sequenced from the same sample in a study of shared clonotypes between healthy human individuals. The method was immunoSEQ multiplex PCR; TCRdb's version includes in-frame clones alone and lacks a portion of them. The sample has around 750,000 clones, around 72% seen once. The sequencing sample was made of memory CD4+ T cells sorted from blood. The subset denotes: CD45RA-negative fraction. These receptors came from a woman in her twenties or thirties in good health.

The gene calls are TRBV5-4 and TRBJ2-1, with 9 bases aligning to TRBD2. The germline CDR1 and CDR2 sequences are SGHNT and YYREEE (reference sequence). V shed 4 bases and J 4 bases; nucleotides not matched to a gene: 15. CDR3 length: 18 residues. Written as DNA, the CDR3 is TGTGCCAGCAGCCCCAGGGGGGGTACTAGCGGGCTTTACAATGAGCAGTTCTTC. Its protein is CASSPRGGTSGLYNEQFF.

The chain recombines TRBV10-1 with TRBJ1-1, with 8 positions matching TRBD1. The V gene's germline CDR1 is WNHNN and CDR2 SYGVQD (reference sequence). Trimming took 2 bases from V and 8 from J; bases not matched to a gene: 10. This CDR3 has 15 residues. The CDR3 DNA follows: TGCGCCAGCAGTGAGAGGGGGACAGGAGGACGGGAAGCTTTCTTT. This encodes CASSERGTGGREAFF.

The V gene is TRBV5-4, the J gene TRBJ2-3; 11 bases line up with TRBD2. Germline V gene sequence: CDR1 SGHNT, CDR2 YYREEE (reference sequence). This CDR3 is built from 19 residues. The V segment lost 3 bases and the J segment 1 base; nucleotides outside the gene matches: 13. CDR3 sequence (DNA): TGTGCCAGCAGCTCCGGACTAGCGGGCTTAAATGGGCGCACAGATACGCAGTATTTT. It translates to CASSSGLAGLNGRTDTQYF. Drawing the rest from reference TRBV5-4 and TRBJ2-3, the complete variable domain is ETGVTQSPTHLIKTRGQQVTLRCSSQSGHNTVSWYQQALGQGPQFIFQYYREEENGRGNFPPRFSGLQFPNYSSELNVNALELDDSALYLCASSSGLAGLNGRTDTQYFGPGTRLTVL.

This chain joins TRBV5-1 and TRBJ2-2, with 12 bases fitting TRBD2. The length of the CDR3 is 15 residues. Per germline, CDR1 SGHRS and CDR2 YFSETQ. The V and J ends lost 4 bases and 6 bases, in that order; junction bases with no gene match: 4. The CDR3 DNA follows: TGCGCCAGCAGCGAACTAGCGGGAGGTCCCGGGGAGCTGTTTTTT. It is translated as CASSELAGGPGELFF.

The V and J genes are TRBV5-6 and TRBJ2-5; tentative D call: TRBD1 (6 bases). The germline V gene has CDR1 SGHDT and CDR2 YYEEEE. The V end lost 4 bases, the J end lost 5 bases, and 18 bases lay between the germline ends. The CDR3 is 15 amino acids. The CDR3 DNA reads TGTGCCAGCAGCCTATACCGAACAGGGTCCGAGACCCAGTACTTC. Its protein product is CASSLYRTGSETQYF. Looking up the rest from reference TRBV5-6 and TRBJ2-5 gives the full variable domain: DAGVTQSPTHLIKTRGQQVTLRCSPKSGHDTVSWYQQALGQGPQFIFQYYEEEERQRGNFPDRFSGHQFPNYSSELNVNALLLGDSALYLCASSLYRTGSETQYFGPGTRLLVL.

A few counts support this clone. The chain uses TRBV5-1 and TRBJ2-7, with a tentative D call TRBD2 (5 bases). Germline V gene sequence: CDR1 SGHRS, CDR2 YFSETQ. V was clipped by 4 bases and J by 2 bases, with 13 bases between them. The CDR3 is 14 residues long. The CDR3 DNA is TGCGCCAGCAGCCAACATTCGGGGACCTACGAGCAGTACTTC. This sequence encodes CASSQHSGTYEQYF.

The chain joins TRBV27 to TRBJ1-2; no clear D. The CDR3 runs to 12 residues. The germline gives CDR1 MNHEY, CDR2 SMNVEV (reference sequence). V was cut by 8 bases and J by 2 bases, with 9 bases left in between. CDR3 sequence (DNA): TGTGCCAGCGTCAGTCCAAACTATGGCTACACCTTC. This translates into CASVSPNYGYTF.

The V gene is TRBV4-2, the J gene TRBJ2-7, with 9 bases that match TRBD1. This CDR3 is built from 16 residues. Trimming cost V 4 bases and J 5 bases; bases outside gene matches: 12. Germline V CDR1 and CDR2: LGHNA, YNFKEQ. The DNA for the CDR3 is TGTGCCAGCAGCCTCACGACAGGGGGATCCATTGACGAGCAGTACTTC. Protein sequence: CASSLTTGGSIDEQYF.

The CDR3 loop is CASSSGQGHEAFF. DNA of the CDR3: TGTGCCAGCAGTTCTGGACAGGGACATGAAGCTTTCTTT. This chain links TRBV28 with TRBJ1-1; TRBD1 aligns across 8 bases. V lost 4 bases and J lost 7; bases outside the gene matches: 5. This CDR3 comprises 13 residues. In germline, CDR1 is MDHEN, CDR2 SYDVKM.

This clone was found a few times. CDR3 in DNA: TGTGCCAGCAGTGAGTGGGCTAGCGGGTCCTACAATGAGCAGTTCTTC. It yields the protein CASSEWASGSYNEQFF. V gene TRBV6-1 combines with J gene TRBJ2-1; 8 bases line up with TRBD2. This CDR3 contains 16 residues. The V segment lost 3 bases and the J segment 1 base; nucleotides outside the gene matches: 5. Germline assignment: CDR1 MNHNS and CDR2 SASEGT.

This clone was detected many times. The CDR3 is CASSLHGGETGELFF. In DNA, the CDR3 is TGTGCCAGCAGCCTCCACGGGGGGGAGACCGGGGAGCTGTTTTTT. This chain links TRBV14 with TRBJ2-2, with 8 bases lining up with TRBD2. Trimming at V came to 4 bases and at J to 5 bases, leaving 6 bases not matched to a gene. The V gene's germline CDR1 is SGHDN and CDR2 FVKESK. This CDR3 is built from 15 residues.

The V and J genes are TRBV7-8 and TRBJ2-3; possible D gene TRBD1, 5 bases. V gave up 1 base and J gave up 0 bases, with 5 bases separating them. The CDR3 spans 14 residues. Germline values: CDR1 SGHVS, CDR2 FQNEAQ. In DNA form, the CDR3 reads TGTGCCAGCAGCTTAGACAGGAGCACAGATACGCAGTATTTT. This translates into CASSLDRSTDTQYF.

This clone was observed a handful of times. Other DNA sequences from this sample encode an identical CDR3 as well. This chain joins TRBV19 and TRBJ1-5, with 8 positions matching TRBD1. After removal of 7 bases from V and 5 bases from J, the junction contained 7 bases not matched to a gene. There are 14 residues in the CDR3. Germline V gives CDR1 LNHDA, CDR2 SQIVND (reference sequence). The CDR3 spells CASTSGQGYQPQHF. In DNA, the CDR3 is TGTGCCAGTACATCCGGACAGGGTTATCAGCCCCAGCATTTT.

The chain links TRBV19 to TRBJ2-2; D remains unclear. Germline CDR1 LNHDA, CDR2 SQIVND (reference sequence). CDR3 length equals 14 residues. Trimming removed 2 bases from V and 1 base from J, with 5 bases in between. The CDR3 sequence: CASSIHRNTGELFF. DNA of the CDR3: TGTGCCAGTAGTATACACAGGAACACCGGGGAGCTGTTTTTT.

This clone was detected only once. The CDR3 loop reads CASSPGLATNSYEQYF. The CDR3 DNA reads as TGTGCCAGCAGCCCGGGACTAGCGACGAACTCCTACGAGCAGTACTTC. The chain is built from TRBV6-6 and TRBJ2-7; 10 bases agree with TRBD2. The V gene's germline CDR1 is MNHNY and CDR2 SVGAGI (reference sequence). After removal of 6 bases from V and 0 bases from J, the junction contained 8 bases not matched to a gene. The CDR3 totals 16 residues.

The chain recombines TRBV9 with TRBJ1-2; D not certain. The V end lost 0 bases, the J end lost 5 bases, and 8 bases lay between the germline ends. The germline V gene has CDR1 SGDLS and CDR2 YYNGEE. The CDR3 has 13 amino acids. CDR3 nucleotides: TGTGCCAGCAGCGTAGGGGGAGAGTATGGCTACACCTTC. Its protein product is CASSVGGEYGYTF.

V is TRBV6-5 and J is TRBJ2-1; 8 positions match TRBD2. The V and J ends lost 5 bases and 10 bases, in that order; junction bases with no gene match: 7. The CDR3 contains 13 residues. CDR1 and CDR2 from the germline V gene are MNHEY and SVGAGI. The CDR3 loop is CASSPRGGAEQFF. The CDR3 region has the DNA TGTGCCAGCAGTCCCCGGGGGGGCGCGGAGCAGTTCTTC.

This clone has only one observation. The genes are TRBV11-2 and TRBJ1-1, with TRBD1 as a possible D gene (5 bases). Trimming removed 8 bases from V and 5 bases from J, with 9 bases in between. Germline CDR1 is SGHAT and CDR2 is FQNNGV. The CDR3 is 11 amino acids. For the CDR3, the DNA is TGTGCCAGCCAGGGCTCGACTGAAGCTTTCTTT. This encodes CASQGSTEAFF.

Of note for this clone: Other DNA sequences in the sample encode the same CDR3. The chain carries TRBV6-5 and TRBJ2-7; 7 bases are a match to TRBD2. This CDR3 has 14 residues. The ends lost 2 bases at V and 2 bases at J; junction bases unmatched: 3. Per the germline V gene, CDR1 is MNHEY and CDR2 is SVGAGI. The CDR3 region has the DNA TGTGCCAGCAGTTACGGCGGGGGAACCTACGAGCAGTACTTC. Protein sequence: CASSYGGGTYEQYF.

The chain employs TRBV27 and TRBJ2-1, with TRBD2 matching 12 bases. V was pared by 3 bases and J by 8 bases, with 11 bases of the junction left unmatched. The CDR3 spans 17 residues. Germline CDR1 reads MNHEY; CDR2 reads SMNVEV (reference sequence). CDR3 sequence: CASSFGWASGRGDEQFF. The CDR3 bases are TGTGCCAGCAGTTTCGGATGGGCTAGCGGGAGGGGAGATGAGCAGTTCTTC.

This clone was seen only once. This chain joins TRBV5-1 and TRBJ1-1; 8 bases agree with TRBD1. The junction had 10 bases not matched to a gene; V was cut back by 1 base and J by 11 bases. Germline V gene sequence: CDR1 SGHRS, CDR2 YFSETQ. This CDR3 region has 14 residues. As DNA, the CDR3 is TGCGCCAGCAGCTTGATGGTACAGGGGGAAAGTGCTTTCTTT. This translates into CASSLMVQGESAFF.

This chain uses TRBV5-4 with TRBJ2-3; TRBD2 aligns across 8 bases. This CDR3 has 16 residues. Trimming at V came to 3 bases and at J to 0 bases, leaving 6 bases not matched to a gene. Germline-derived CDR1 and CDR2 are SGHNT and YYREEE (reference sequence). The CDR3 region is CASSSGSGSSTDTQYF. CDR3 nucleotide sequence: TGTGCCAGCAGCTCCGGGAGCGGGAGTAGCACAGATACGCAGTATTTT.

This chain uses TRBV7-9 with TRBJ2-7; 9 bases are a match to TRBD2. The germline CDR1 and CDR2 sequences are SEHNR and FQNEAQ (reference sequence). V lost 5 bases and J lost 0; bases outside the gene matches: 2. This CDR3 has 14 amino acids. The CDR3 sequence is CASSHSGSSYEQYF. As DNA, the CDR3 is TGTGCCAGCAGCCATAGCGGGAGCTCCTACGAGCAGTACTTC.

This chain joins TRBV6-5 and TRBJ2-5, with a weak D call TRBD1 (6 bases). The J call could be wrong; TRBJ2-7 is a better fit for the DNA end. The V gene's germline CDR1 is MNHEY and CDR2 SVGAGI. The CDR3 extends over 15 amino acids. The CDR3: CASSYVTGSSYEQYF. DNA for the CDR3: TGTGCCAGCAGTTACGTTACAGGGTCCTCCTACGAGCAGTACTTC.

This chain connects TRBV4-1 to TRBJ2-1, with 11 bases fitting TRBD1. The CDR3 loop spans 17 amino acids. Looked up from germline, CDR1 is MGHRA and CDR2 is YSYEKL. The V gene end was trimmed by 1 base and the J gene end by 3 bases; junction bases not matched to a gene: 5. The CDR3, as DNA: TGCGCCAGCAGCCAAGGGCGGACAGGGGGCATCTACAATGAGCAGTTCTTC. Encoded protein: CASSQGRTGGIYNEQFF.

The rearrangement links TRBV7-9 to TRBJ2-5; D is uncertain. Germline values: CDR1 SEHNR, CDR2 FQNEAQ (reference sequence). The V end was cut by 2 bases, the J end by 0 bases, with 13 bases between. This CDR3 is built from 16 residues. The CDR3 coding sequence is TGTGCCAGCAGCTTAAAAAGGGCGGCGTACCAAGAGACCCAGTACTTC. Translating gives CASSLKRAAYQETQYF.

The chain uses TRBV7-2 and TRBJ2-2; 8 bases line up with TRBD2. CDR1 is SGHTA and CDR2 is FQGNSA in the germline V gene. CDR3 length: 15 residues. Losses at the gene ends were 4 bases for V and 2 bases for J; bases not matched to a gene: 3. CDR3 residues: CASSSTSANTGELFF. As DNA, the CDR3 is TGTGCCAGCAGCTCGACTAGCGCTAACACCGGGGAGCTGTTTTTT.

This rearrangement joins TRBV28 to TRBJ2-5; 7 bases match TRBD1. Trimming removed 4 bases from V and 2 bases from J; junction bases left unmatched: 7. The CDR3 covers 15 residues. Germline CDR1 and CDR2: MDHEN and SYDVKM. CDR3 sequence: CASSWTGRLQETQYF. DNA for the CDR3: TGTGCCAGCAGTTGGACAGGCCGCCTTCAAGAGACCCAGTACTTC.

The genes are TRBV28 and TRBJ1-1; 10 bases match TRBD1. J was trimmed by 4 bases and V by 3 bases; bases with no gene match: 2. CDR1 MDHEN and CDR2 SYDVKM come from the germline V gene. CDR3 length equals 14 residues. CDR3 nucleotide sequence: TGTGCCAGCAGTTTGGGGGACAGGGGCACTGAAGCTTTCTTT. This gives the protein CASSLGDRGTEAFF.

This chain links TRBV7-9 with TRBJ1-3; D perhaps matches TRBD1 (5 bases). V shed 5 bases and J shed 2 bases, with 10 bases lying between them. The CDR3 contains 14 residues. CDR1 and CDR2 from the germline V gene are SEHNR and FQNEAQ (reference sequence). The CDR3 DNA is TGTGCCAGCAGCCACGGGACGGCTGGAAACACCATATATTTT. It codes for CASSHGTAGNTIYF.

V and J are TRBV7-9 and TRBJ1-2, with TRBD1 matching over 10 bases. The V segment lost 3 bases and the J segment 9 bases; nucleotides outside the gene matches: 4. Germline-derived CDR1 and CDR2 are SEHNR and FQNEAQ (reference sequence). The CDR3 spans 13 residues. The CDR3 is CASSLGTGVSYTF. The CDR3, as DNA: TGTGCCAGCAGCTTGGGGACAGGGGTGAGCTACACCTTC.

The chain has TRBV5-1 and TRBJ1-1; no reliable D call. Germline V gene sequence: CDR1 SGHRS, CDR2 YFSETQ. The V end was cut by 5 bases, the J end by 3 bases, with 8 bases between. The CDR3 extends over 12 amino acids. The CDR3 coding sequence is TGCGCCAGCAGAACAAGTCACACTGAAGCTTTCTTT. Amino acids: CASRTSHTEAFF.